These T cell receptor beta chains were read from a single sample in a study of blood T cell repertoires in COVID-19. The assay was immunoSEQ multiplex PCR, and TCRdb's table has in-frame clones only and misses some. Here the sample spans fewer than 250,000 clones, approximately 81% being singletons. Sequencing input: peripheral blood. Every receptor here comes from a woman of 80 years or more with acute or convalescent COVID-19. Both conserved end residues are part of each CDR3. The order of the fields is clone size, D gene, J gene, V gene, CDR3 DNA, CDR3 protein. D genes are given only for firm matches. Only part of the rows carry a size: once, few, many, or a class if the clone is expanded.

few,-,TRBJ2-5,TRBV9,TGTGCCAGCAGCGTAGTTGGGGCAGGGGAGACCCAGTACTTC,CASSVVGAGETQYF
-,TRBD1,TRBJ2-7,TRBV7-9,TGTGCCAGCAGCTCTGACAGGGACAGCTACGAGCAGTACTTC,CASSSDRDSYEQYF
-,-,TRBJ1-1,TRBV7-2,TGTGCCAGCAGCTTAGCCAGGGGCCTTAACACTGAAGCTTTCTTT,CASSLARGLNTEAFF
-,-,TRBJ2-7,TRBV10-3,TGTGCCATACGCCCGAGGGATTACTACGAGCAGTACTTC,CAIRPRDYYEQYF
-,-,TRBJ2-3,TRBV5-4,TGTGCCAGCAGCTTGCAGGGCAGCACAGATACGCAGTATTTT,CASSLQGSTDTQYF
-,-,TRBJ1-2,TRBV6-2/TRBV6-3,TGTGCCAGCAGTTCCGGGACAAGTTCCTCTAACTATGGCTACACCTTC,CASSSGTSSSNYGYTF
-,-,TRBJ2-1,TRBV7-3,TGTGCCAGCAGCATAGCGGGACAGAACAATGAGCAGTTCTTC,CASSIAGQNNEQFF
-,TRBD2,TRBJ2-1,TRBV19,TGTGCCAGTAGTGAACCTAGCGGGGGGTCCTACAATGAGCAGTTCTTC,CASSEPSGGSYNEQFF
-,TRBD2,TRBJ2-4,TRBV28,TGTGCCAGCAGTCGCGGACTAGCGAACATTCAGTACTTC,CASSRGLANIQYF
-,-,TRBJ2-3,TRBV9,TGTGCCAGCAGCGTAGGGGTGGAGGTGGCCACAGATACGCAGTATTTT,CASSVGVEVATDTQYF
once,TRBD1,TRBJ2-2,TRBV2,TGTGCCAGCACCCGGGACAGACCGAACACCGGGGAGCTGTTTTTT,CASTRDRPNTGELFF
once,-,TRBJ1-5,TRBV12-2,TGTGCCTCCAACATGCCCCAGCATTTT,CASNMPQHF
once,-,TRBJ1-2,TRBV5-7,TGTGCCAAGAGGGTGTGTGTCTTTGGCTACACCTTC,CAKRVCVFGYTF
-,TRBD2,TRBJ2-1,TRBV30,TGTGCCTGGAGTAAAGGACTAGCGGGGTTTTACAATGAGCAGTTCTTC,CAWSKGLAGFYNEQFF
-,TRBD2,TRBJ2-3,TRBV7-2,TGTGCCAGCACCCTATTAGCGGGGGTCCTCGGAGATACGCAGTATTTT,CASTLLAGVLGDTQYF
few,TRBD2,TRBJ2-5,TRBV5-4,TGTGCCAGCAGCCCGGGACTAGCGAGCGAGACCCAGTACTTC,CASSPGLASETQYF
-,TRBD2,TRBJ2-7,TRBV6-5,TGTGCCAGCAGTTACTCGGAGGGGAGGGGCTACGAGCAGTACTTC,CASSYSEGRGYEQYF
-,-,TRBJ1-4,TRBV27,TGTGCCAGCAGAAAACAGGGATTGTATGAAAAACTGTTTTTT,CASRKQGLYEKLFF
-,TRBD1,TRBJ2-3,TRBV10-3,TGTGCCGTGACAGGGGAAGATACGCAGTATTTT,CAVTGEDTQYF
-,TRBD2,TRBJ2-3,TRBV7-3,TGTGCCAGCAGCTTAATAGCGGGGGGGCCGGGAGATACGCAGTATTTT,CASSLIAGGPGDTQYF
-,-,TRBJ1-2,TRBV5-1,TGCGCCAGCAGCTTTAGTCAGGGGCTAGGCTATGGCTACACCTTC,CASSFSQGLGYGYTF
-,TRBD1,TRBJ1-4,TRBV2,TGTGCCAGCCTAAAGCAGAAGAGACAGGGAGATGAAAAACTGTTTTTT,CASLKQKRQGDEKLFF